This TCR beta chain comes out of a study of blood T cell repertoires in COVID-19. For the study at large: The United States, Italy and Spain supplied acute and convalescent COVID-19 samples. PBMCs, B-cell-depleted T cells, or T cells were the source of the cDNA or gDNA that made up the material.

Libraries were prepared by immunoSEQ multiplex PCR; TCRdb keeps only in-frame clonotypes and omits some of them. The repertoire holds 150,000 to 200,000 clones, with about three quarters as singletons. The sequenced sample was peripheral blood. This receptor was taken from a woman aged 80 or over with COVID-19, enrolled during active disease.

CDR3: CASSIQGMEPQHF. The CDR3 coding sequence is TGTGCCAGTAGTATACAGGGGATGGAGCCCCAGCATTTT. This chain links TRBV19 with TRBJ1-5, with D possibly TRBD1 on 6 matching bases. The V gene lost 2 bases and the J gene lost 8 bases, with 10 bases spanning the gap. This CDR3 is built from 13 residues. Germline assignment: CDR1 LNHDA and CDR2 SQIVND (reference sequence).